Here is one T cell receptor (beta chain) with its context. Germline lookup yields CDR1 MDHEN and CDR2 SYDVKM. V was shortened by 3 bases and J by 1 base, with 9 bases between the two germline ends. The CDR3 spans 14 residues. Seattle-derived patients entered the study during active infection and were followed longitudinally. The data are from a study of blood T cell repertoires in COVID-19. The overall study: Researchers got acute and convalescent COVID-19 samples from the United States, Italy and Spain. The cDNA or gDNA used as material had been derived from T cells, B-cell-depleted T cells, or PBMCs.

Authors' data handling: Reference gene primers were amplified, and this amplification served to estimate nucleated cell counts. Generated by immunoSEQ multiplex PCR, the TCRdb table keeps only in-frame clones and is missing some. The V and J calls and the clone size are those of that table, but D and trimming were determined from the DNA. The sample has around 310,000 clones, approximately 90% seen once; the top ten hold 6.5% to 8%. J is TRBJ1-1 and V is TRBV28; maybe TRBD1 (5 bases). This clonotype originated in a woman in her 30s with COVID-19, enrolled during active disease. Material for sequencing was peripheral blood. This CDR3 reads CASSLGPKNTEAFF. The DNA for the CDR3 is TGTGCCAGCAGTTTGGGGCCGAAGAACACTGAAGCTTTCTTT.